This T cell receptor beta chain stems from a study of regulatory T cells in long-lasting Graves disease. Relying on iRepertoire HTBI primers and Arm-PCR of CDR3 regions, the team built TCR beta libraries. TCRdb used MiXCR to reprocess the multiplex PCR reads, holding one entry per CDR3 protein. Altogether over 450,000 distinct CDR3 sequences are present, about 22% being singletons, with the ten largest covering roughly 7.1%. The sample's time point: persistent/refractory GD, antithyroid drugs over 5 years with positive TRAb. Scientists built the TCR library using RNA that was extracted from PBMCs. An endocrinology department in Xi'an, China, recruited the patients. Study-wide results and caveats: The study found TRBV28, TRBJ1-2 and TRBJ2-5 favored in persistent disease. Persistent Graves' patients showed reduced TCR diversity versus newly diagnosed patients.

Deletions cut 0 bases from V and 3 bases from J, with 12 bases between. The CDR3 is made up of 15 amino acids. CDR1 is LNHDA and CDR2 is SQIVND in the germline V gene (reference sequence). As to this clonotype: The target antigen is unknown.

This chain uses TRBV19 with TRBJ2-7; D call uncertain. The receptor comes from a female donor with Graves disease. The sample here was peripheral blood mononuclear cells (PBMCs), taken when the disease was refractory, from a patient treated with antithyroid drugs. The DNA of the CDR3 is TGTGCCAGTAGTATAGAGGCAGGCCAGAACTACGAGCAGTACTTC. Encoded protein: CASSIEAGQNYEQYF.